What follows describes a single TCR beta chain. Its target is not known. The data originate from a study of T cell responses to AZD1222 COVID-19 vaccine. Overall study context: Researchers grouped second doses given at about 4 or about 12 weeks into one pool.

This CDR3 has 13 residues. After removal of 5 bases from V and 3 bases from J, the junction contained 1 base not matched to a gene. Here immunoSEQ multiplex PCR was the method, and the copy in TCRdb shows in-frame clones only, minus some. The sample holds 100,000 to 150,000 clones, 80% to 90% seen once. Study-level findings and limits: Repertoire collection took place solely once the T cell response had peaked.

This TCR came from an adult in good health. Sequenced material: peripheral blood, taken on day 0 of AZD1222 vaccination. This sequence joins TRBV12-3 or TRBV12-4 and TRBJ2-5; 9 positions match TRBD2. The CDR3 bases are TGTGCCAGCAGTCCTAGCGGGAAAGAGACCCAGTACTTC. The encoded protein is CASSPSGKETQYF.